Below are 29 T cell receptor beta chains sequenced from a single sample in a study of glioma-infiltrating T cells. TCR alpha and beta CDR3 regions were amplified from RNA using iRepertoire nested multiplex PCR. MiXCR was run by TCRdb on the multiplex PCR reads, yielding one entry per CDR3 protein. The sample lists 300,000 to 450,000 distinct CDR3 sequences, roughly two fifths occurring once. Sequencing was done on a sample of glioma tissue, nonneoplastic brain tissue, or PBMCs (not recorded which). All receptors derive from a human donor with low-grade glioma or glioblastoma, undergoing nonglioma brain surgery, or in good health (not recorded which).

Points on this clonotype: It may be a read error: a sequence one base away is much more abundant. The chain combines TRBV28 with TRBJ1-1; D is perhaps TRBD1 (6 bases). V was clipped by 7 bases and J by 0 bases, with 18 bases between them. Per germline, CDR1 MDHEN and CDR2 SYDVKM. This CDR3 contains 16 residues. CDR3 sequence: CASTSEFWDMNTEAFF. The CDR3 DNA reads TGTGCCAGCACCTCAGAGTTTTGGGACATGAACACTGAAGCTTTCTTT.

The gene calls are TRBV6-1 and TRBJ2-7; D perhaps matches TRBD1 (5 bases). Trimming pared 8 bases from V and 2 bases from J, leaving 19 bases between. The CDR3 runs to 15 residues. Germline V gene lookup returns CDR1 MNHNS and CDR2 SASEGT. The CDR3 DNA follows: TGTGCCAGCGGCCCCTTAGGGGCGGCTACCTACGAGCAGTACTTC. Translation: CASGPLGAATYEQYF.

The CDR3 spells CASSLQRGPQETQYF. The DNA of the CDR3 is TGTGCCAGCAGCCTCCAGCGGGGTCCCCAAGAGACCCAGTACTTC. This rearrangement joins TRBV7-3 to TRBJ2-5, with 7 positions matching TRBD2. Germline loops: CDR1 SGHTA, CDR2 FQGTGA. The CDR3 runs 15 residues. V was pared by 5 bases and J by 1 base, with 7 bases of the junction left unmatched.

Points on this clonotype: One base away lies a much larger clone, so this may be a sequencing read error. The J gene is TRBJ2-1, the V gene TRBV15, with a weak D call TRBD2 (6 bases). This CDR3 contains 14 residues. Trimming shortened V by 4 bases and J by 5 bases, and 12 bases separated the two germline ends. Germline lookup yields CDR1 LNHNV and CDR2 YYDKDF (reference sequence). The CDR3, as DNA: TGTGCCACCAGCACTGGACTAACGGACAATGAGCAGTTCTTC. This codes for CATSTGLTDNEQFF.

The chain links TRBV7-2 to TRBJ2-3; D remains ambiguous. The CDR3 is 16 residues long. Trimming left V 7 bases short and J 0 bases short, with 17 bases between. Germline CDR1 and CDR2: SGHTA and FQGNSA. The CDR3, as DNA: TGTACCAGCACCGATCCCCGAGATTCTAGCACAGATACGCAGTATTTT. This sequence encodes CTSTDPRDSSTDTQYF.

This chain links TRBV7-6 with TRBJ2-1; D is undetermined. Trimming stripped 7 bases from V and 4 bases from J, with 11 bases between. The CDR3 covers 13 residues. Looked up from germline, CDR1 is SGHVS and CDR2 is FNYEAQ. DNA for the CDR3: TGTGCCAGCACCTCTCCCCAGTACAATGAGCAGTTCTTC. Protein sequence: CASTSPQYNEQFF.

The sample holds a few counts of this clonotype. The chain has TRBV7-9 and TRBJ1-2; D unresolved. Germline CDR1 SEHNR, CDR2 FQNEAQ (reference sequence). This CDR3 is built from 13 residues. Trimming took off 5 bases at V and 2 bases at J, with 9 bases between the two ends. CDR3 DNA sequence: TGTGCCAGCAGCGAGCTAGAAAACTATGGCTACACCTTC. Its translation is CASSELENYGYTF.

This clonotype was detected ten times or more. The chain is built from TRBV28 and TRBJ1-2; perhaps TRBD1 as D (5 bases). This CDR3 is built from 13 residues. V dropped 6 bases and J dropped 7 bases, with 15 bases sitting between them. Germline CDR1 and CDR2: MDHEN and SYDVKM. In DNA, the CDR3 is TGTGCCAGCAGCATAATATCAGGGAGTGGCTACACCTTC. Protein product: CASSIISGSGYTF.

The chain couples TRBV4-1 to TRBJ2-1; a weak D match, TRBD1 (5 bases). V lost 5 bases, J lost 0 bases, and 11 bases lay in between. The germline V gene encodes CDR1 MGHRA and CDR2 YSYEKL. The CDR3 is 15 amino acids. CDR3 DNA: TGCGCCAGCAGCTTTAGGACATTCTCCTACAATGAGCAGTTCTTC. Protein sequence: CASSFRTFSYNEQFF.

On this clonotype itself: Since a much larger clone is just one base distant, this may be a read error. The V and J genes are TRBV28 and TRBJ1-5; no firm D call. The CDR3 is 12 amino acids. Trimming stripped 3 bases from V and 8 bases from J, with 8 bases between. The germline V gene encodes CDR1 MDHEN and CDR2 SYDVKM. In DNA, the CDR3 is TGTGCCAGCAGTTTGCCAATAAAGCCCCAGCATTTT. Translating it yields CASSLPIKPQHF.

Ten or more counts support this clonotype. The V call is TRBV28, the J call TRBJ2-3; 7 bases are a match to TRBD1. V lost 6 bases to trimming and J lost 6 bases; unmatched junction nucleotides: 0. The CDR3 is made up of 11 amino acids. Germline V gene data show CDR1 as MDHEN and CDR2 as SYDVKM. CDR3 loop: CASSRGDTQYF. The CDR3 DNA is TGTGCCAGCAGCAGGGGGGATACGCAGTATTTT.

This chain joins TRBV5-4 and TRBJ1-2, with TRBD1 identical over 7 bases. Germline trimming cut 4 bases from V and 4 bases from J; bases unmatched to any gene: 7. Germline CDR1 reads SGHNT; CDR2 reads YYREEE (reference sequence). The length of the CDR3 is 14 residues. CDR3 bases: TGTGCCAGCAGCCTAGGACAGGAGGGCTATGGCTACACCTTC. This gives the protein CASSLGQEGYGYTF. The full variable domain, completed using reference TRBV5-4 and TRBJ1-2, is ETGVTQSPTHLIKTRGQQVTLRCSSQSGHNTVSWYQQALGQGPQFIFQYYREEENGRGNFPPRFSGLQFPNYSSELNVNALELDDSALYLCASSLGQEGYGYTFGSGTRLTVV.

This clonotype was observed a few times. V usage is TRBV15 and J usage is TRBJ2-3; 9 bases are a match to TRBD2. The CDR3 has 17 residues. The junction had 10 bases not matched to a gene; V was cut back by 0 bases and J by 6 bases. Germline-derived CDR1 and CDR2 are LNHNV and YYDKDF (reference sequence). The CDR3 DNA reads as TGTGCCACCAGCAGAGATCGGAGTAGCGGGAGTAGCGATACGCAGTATTTT. Residues: CATSRDRSSGSSDTQYF.

The chain carries TRBV6-1 and TRBJ2-7; the match to TRBD2 covers 8 bases. J gave up 4 bases and V 5 bases, and 13 bases lay outside the gene matches. The CDR3 length is 16 residues. Looked up from germline, CDR1 is MNHNS and CDR2 is SASEGT. The CDR3 DNA sequence: TGTGCCAGCAGTTCGAACTTGGCGGGAGGTGGATACGAGCAGTACTTC. Residues: CASSSNLAGGGYEQYF.

The sample holds a few counts of this clonotype. This chain uses TRBV7-9 with TRBJ2-7; 7 positions agree with TRBD1. Germline lookup yields CDR1 SEHNR and CDR2 FQNEAQ (reference sequence). V shed 5 bases, J shed 1 base, and the junction held 8 bases outside the gene matches. This CDR3 has 15 residues. CDR3 region: CASSPLTGPSYEQYF. CDR3 sequence (DNA): TGTGCCAGCAGCCCGTTGACAGGGCCATCCTACGAGCAGTACTTC.

This chain uses TRBV4-2 with TRBJ1-1, with D unclear. V lost 0 bases to trimming and J lost 4 bases, with 12 bases between them. This CDR3 contains 15 residues. Germline CDR1 and CDR2: LGHNA and YNFKEQ. The DNA for the CDR3 is TGTGCCAGCAGCCAAGATCACTCCTGGGCCACTGAAGCTTTCTTT. This codes for CASSQDHSWATEAFF.

V is TRBV29-1 and J is TRBJ2-1; 13 bases align to TRBD2. This CDR3 contains 19 residues. Per the germline V gene, CDR1 is SQVTM and CDR2 is ANQGSEA. V shed 7 bases and J 3 bases; nucleotides not matched to a gene: 18. The CDR3 loop is CSAREKPGLAGTHYNEQFF. CDR3 DNA sequence: TGCAGCGCTAGAGAAAAACCGGGACTAGCGGGGACCCACTACAATGAGCAGTTCTTC.

This clonotype was picked up a small number of times. Here the CDR3 reads CSVEELAGWEGTQYF. CDR3 sequence (DNA): TGCAGCGTTGAAGAGCTAGCGGGATGGGAGGGTACGCAGTATTTT. The J gene is TRBJ2-3, the V gene TRBV29-1; 9 bases fit TRBD2. CDR1 is SQVTM and CDR2 is ANQGSEA in the germline V gene. The CDR3 loop spans 15 amino acids. J lost 8 bases, V lost 0 bases, and 9 bases had no gene match.

For this clonotype: A much larger clone differs by one base, so this may be a read error. The chain is built from TRBV6-1 and TRBJ2-7, with D uncertain. V shed 6 bases and J shed 2 bases, with 17 bases lying between them. The germline gives CDR1 MNHNS, CDR2 SASEGT. The CDR3 is 15 amino acids. CDR3 sequence: CASRIHGLQAYEQYF. As DNA, the CDR3 is TGTGCCAGCAGGATACATGGGCTCCAGGCCTACGAGCAGTACTTC.

This sequence joins TRBV7-2 and TRBJ2-3; 11 bases are shared with TRBD2. V trimming: 9 bases; J trimming: 3 bases; junction bases outside the gene matches: 17. CDR3 length: 18 residues. Germline V lookup: CDR1 SGHTA, CDR2 FQGNSA. This chain's CDR3 is CASILGIAGGLGTDTQYF. DNA of the CDR3: TGTGCCAGTATCTTAGGAATAGCGGGAGGGCTAGGGACAGATACGCAGTATTTT. Full variable domain (missing parts from reference TRBV7-2 and TRBJ2-3): GAGVSQSPSNKVTEKGKDVELRCDPISGHTALYWYRQSLGQGLEFLIYFQGNSAPDKSGLPSDRFSAERTGGSVSTLTIQRTQQEDSAVYLCASILGIAGGLGTDTQYFGPGTRLTVL.

V usage is TRBV2 and J usage is TRBJ1-6, with D unclear. The V end was cut by 3 bases, the J end by 7 bases, with 7 bases between. The V gene's germline CDR1 is SNHLY and CDR2 FYNNEI. The CDR3 is made up of 13 amino acids. The CDR3 protein is CASSDSPNSPLHF. CDR3 coding DNA: TGTGCCAGCAGTGACAGTCCAAATTCACCCCTCCACTTT. Filled out from reference TRBV2 and TRBJ1-6, the complete variable domain reads EPEVTQTPSHQVTQMGQEVILRCVPISNHLYFYWYRQILGQKVEFLVSFYNNEISEKSEIFDDQFSVERPDGSNFTLKIRSTKLEDSAMYFCASSDSPNSPLHFGNGTRLTVT.

Points on this clonotype: This may be a read error, as it is one base from a much larger clone. The DNA for the CDR3 is TGTGCGGGCGGAACCACCATATATTTT. Its protein is CAGGTTIYF. J is TRBJ1-3 and V is TRBV27, with no clear D. Germline V gives CDR1 MNHEY, CDR2 SMNVEV (reference sequence). The CDR3 runs 9 residues.

In its sample, this clonotype was seen once. The junction does not match germline at one end; this may be a read error. This chain uses TRBV20-1 with TRBJ1-5, with unresolved D. The length of the CDR3 is 14 residues. From germline, CDR1 is DFQATT and CDR2 SNEGSKA (reference sequence). CDR3: CIAFSTPISQPQHF. As DNA, the CDR3 is TGCATTGCTTTCTCGACTCCTATAAGTCAGCCCCAGCATTTT.

This clonotype was observed many times. J is TRBJ2-7 and V is TRBV20-1, with 9 bases aligning to TRBD1. Per germline, CDR1 DFQATT and CDR2 SNEGSKA (reference sequence). This CDR3 is 13 amino acids long. The trim removed 1 base at V and 3 bases at J, leaving 1 base unmatched. CDR3 in DNA: TGCAGTGCTAGAGGGACAGGGGACTACGAGCAGTACTTC. As protein: CSARGTGDYEQYF.

This clonotype was detected many times. The rearrangement links TRBV6-2 or TRBV6-3 to TRBJ2-7; 10 bases align to TRBD1. Unmatched junction bases numbered 8, after V lost 7 bases and J lost 2 bases. Germline V gene data show CDR1 as MNHEY and CDR2 as SVGEGT. This CDR3 is built from 15 residues. CDR3 DNA sequence: TGTGCCAGCAAACGCGGGACAGGGGTCCCCTACGAGCAGTACTTC. Translated: CASKRGTGVPYEQYF.

The chain uses TRBV11-1 and TRBJ1-1; D perhaps matches TRBD1 (6 bases). V was clipped by 5 bases and J by 2 bases, with 9 bases between them. CDR3 length: 13 amino acids. Germline CDR1 is SGHAT and CDR2 is FQDESV (reference sequence). CDR3 nucleotide sequence: TGTGCCAGCAGCGGACAGATTAACACTGAAGCTTTCTTT. Translating it yields CASSGQINTEAFF.

This clonotype has a count of ten or more. The V call is TRBV20-1, the J call TRBJ1-6; D not certain. CDR3 size: 13 residues. CDR1 is DFQATT and CDR2 is SNEGSKA in the germline V gene (reference sequence). Trimming cost V 6 bases and J 0 bases, with 6 bases left between them. The CDR3 spells CSALSSYNSPLHF. The CDR3 nucleotides are TGCAGTGCACTTAGCTCCTATAATTCACCCCTCCACTTT.

This clonotype was recorded a few times. The gene calls are TRBV4-2 and TRBJ2-1, with a weak D call TRBD2 (6 bases). CDR3 length equals 16 residues. CDR1 is LGHNA and CDR2 is YNFKEQ in the germline V gene. V lost 5 bases and J lost 0, with 14 bases in between. CDR3: CASSGGTTSSYNEQFF. Here the CDR3 DNA reads TGTGCCAGCAGCGGCGGGACCACGAGCTCCTACAATGAGCAGTTCTTC.

This clonotype turned up a few times. This chain connects TRBV20-1 to TRBJ1-1; no reliable D call. Germline V gene data show CDR1 as DFQATT and CDR2 as SNEGSKA (reference sequence). This CDR3 has 12 residues. Trimming shortened V by 6 bases and J by 0 bases, and 8 bases separated the two germline ends. CDR3 sequence (DNA): TGCAGTGCGGTCGCGGTGAACACTGAAGCTTTCTTT. Residues: CSAVAVNTEAFF.